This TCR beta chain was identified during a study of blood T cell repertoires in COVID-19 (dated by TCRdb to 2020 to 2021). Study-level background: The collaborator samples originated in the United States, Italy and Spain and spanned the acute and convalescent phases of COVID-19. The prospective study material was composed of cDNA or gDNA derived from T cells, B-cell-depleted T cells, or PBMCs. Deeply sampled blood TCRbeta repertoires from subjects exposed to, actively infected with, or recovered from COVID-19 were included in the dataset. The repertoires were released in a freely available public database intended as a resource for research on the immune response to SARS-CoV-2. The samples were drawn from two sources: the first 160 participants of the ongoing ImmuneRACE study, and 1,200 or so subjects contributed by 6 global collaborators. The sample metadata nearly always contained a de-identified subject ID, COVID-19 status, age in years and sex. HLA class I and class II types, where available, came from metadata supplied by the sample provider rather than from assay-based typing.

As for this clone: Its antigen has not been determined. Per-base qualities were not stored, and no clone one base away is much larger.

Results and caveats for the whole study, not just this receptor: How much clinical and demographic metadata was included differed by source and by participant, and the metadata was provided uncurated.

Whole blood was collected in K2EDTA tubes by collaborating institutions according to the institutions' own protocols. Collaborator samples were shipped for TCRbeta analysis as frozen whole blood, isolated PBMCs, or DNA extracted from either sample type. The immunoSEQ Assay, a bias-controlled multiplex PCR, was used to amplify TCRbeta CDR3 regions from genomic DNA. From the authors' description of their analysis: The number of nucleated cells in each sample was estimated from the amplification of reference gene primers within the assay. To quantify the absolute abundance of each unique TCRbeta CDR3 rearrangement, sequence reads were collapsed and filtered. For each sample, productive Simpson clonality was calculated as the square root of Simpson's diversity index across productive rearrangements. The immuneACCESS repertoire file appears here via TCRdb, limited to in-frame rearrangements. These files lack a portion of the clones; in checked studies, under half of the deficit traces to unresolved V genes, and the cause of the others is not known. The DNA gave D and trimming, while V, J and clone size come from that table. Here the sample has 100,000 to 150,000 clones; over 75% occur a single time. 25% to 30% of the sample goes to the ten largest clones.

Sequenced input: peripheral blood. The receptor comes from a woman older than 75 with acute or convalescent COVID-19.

The DNA is TGCGCCAGCAGTAATCCTTTTTCTAACTATGGCTACACCTTC. Its product reads: CASSNPFSNYGYTF. The receptor chain draws on TRBV23-1 and TRBJ1-2, with the D gene too uncertain to name. TRBV23-1 is an open reading frame whose function is uncertain. The CDR3 covers 14 residues, taking in both the cysteine and the phenylalanine. The CDR3 DNA has 42 bases and is translated from base 1. The V and J ends are trimmed by 5 bases and 0 bases, leaving 10 bases between them.